This passage covers 29 T cell receptor beta chains from one sample sequenced in a study of a mutant IDH1 vaccine in newly diagnosed glioma. This sample's time point: week 47, end of study. Doses of 300 ug of mutant IDH1 20-mer peptide were given with topical imiquimod. TCRdb's table, derived via immunoSEQ multiplex PCR, lists solely in-frame clones and lacks some. The sample shows about 94,000 clones, about 90% of them seen only once. The antigens of these receptors remain unknown. The material was PBMCs, obtained from a glioma patient whose treatment included an IDH1 peptide vaccine. These receptors all come from a woman aged 45-59 years with glioma.

The V call is TRBV18, the J call TRBJ2-7; 8 bases agree with TRBD1. Trimming took 3 bases from V and 6 from J; bases not matched to a gene: 13. The germline CDR1 and CDR2 sequences are KGHSH and LQKENI. This CDR3 region has 16 residues. CDR3 DNA: TGTGCCAGCTCACCCCAGTTGACAGGGGAGTGGGGCGAGCAGTACTTC. Translating it yields CASSPQLTGEWGEQYF.

The V call is TRBV7-2, the J call TRBJ2-7; 9 nucleotides match TRBD2. The V and J ends lost 1 base and 6 bases, in that order; junction bases with no gene match: 13. This CDR3 region has 17 residues. Per the germline V gene, CDR1 is SGHTA and CDR2 is FQGNSA. CDR3 DNA: TGTGCCAGCAGCTTAGGGGGTAGCGGGAGATTAAGCGGCGAGCAGTACTTC. Translation gives CASSLGGSGRLSGEQYF.

This clone came up once. A read error may account for a junction end that differs from germline. V and J are TRBV7-7 and TRBJ2-5; D remains unclear. CDR3 size: 15 residues. The germline V gene encodes CDR1 SSHAT and CDR2 FNYEAQ (reference sequence). CDR3 in amino acids: CASSLSGARSETQYF. As DNA, the CDR3 is TGTGCTAGCAGCTTAAGTGGTGCGAGATCCGAGACCCAGTACTTC.

The chain combines TRBV2 with TRBJ2-5; tentative D call: TRBD1 (6 bases). The germline CDR1 and CDR2 sequences are SNHLY and FYNNEI. The CDR3 totals 14 residues. V was pared by 2 bases and J by 1 base, with 8 bases between. CDR3 sequence reads: CASSERTVQETQYF. The CDR3 region has the DNA TGTGCCAGCAGTGAAAGGACAGTCCAAGAGACCCAGTACTTC.

V and J are TRBV30 and TRBJ1-5; D is unresolved. CDR3 length: 16 residues. V lost 1 base and J 1 base, leaving 14 bases between the germline ends. Germline V gene lookup returns CDR1 GTSNPN and CDR2 SVGIG (reference sequence). CDR3 DNA: TGTGCCTGGAGTGGCGGGCCACCATTCAGCAATCAGCCCCAGCATTTT. As protein: CAWSGGPPFSNQPQHF.

V usage is TRBV10-3 and J usage is TRBJ2-1, with 9 positions matching TRBD2. The ends lost 9 bases at V and 0 bases at J; junction bases unmatched: 12. This CDR3 contains 17 residues. Germline V CDR1 and CDR2: ENHRY, SYGVKD. The CDR3, as DNA: TGTGCCATGAGGGGTGGGCTAGCGGGACCCTCCTACAATGAGCAGTTCTTC. This codes for CAMRGGLAGPSYNEQFF.

V usage is TRBV11-2 and J usage is TRBJ2-1, with D perhaps matching TRBD1 (5 bases). This CDR3 has 12 residues. Trimming removed 4 bases at V and 16 bases at J, with 17 bases between. Germline V CDR1 and CDR2: SGHAT, FQNNGV. CDR3 in amino acids: CASSSFRGGEFF. The CDR3 region has the DNA TGTGCCAGCAGCTCTTTTAGGGGTGGTGAATTCTTC.

This sequence joins TRBV5-5 and TRBJ2-6; no firm D call. From germline, CDR1 is SGHKS and CDR2 YYEKEE (reference sequence). CDR3 length equals 18 residues. Trimming stripped 1 base from V and 0 bases from J, with 14 bases between. The CDR3 spells CASSLSWGESSGANVLTF. In DNA, the CDR3 is TGTGCCAGCAGCTTGAGCTGGGGTGAGAGCTCTGGGGCCAACGTCCTGACTTTC. The complete variable domain, with remaining parts taken from reference TRBV5-5 and TRBJ2-6, reads DAGVTQSPTHLIKTRGQQVTLRCSPISGHKSVSWYQQVLGQGPQFIFQYYEKEERGRGNFPDRFSARQFPNYSSELNVNALLLGDSALYLCASSLSWGESSGANVLTFGAGSRLTVL.

The CDR3 sequence: CASSLQTGAPYEQYF. The CDR3 DNA reads as TGTGCCAGCAGTTTACAGACAGGGGCCCCCTACGAGCAGTACTTC. The chain couples TRBV27 to TRBJ2-7, with 8 bases fitting TRBD1. J gave up 2 bases and V 2 bases, and 5 bases lay outside the gene matches. There are 15 residues in the CDR3. Germline V gene lookup returns CDR1 MNHEY and CDR2 SMNVEV (reference sequence).

V usage is TRBV13 and J usage is TRBJ2-1; 8 bases map to TRBD1. Germline CDR1 PRHDT, CDR2 FYEKMQ (reference sequence). This CDR3 spans 17 amino acids. After removal of 5 bases from V and 5 bases from J, the junction contained 14 bases not matched to a gene. The CDR3 here is CASSPRDRLLRNNEQFF. The CDR3, as DNA: TGTGCCAGCAGCCCAAGGGACAGGTTGTTGAGAAACAATGAGCAGTTCTTC.

The table lists this clone with a count of one. This chain links TRBV2 with TRBJ1-3; D perhaps matches TRBD1 (5 bases). The length of the CDR3 is 16 residues. The V end lost 3 bases, the J end lost 0 bases, and 12 bases lay between the germline ends. Germline CDR1 SNHLY, CDR2 FYNNEI. The CDR3 DNA follows: TGTGCCAGCAGTGAGTACCCTGGGGCCTCTGGAAACACCATATATTTT. It is translated as CASSEYPGASGNTIYF.

J is TRBJ1-5 and V is TRBV7-8; possibly TRBD1 for D (5 bases). The CDR3 consists of 14 residues. V was trimmed by 4 bases and J by 7 bases, leaving 14 bases between them. Germline CDR1 SGHVS, CDR2 FQNEAQ. This CDR3 is CASSSSARDQPQHF. DNA for the CDR3: TGTGCCAGCAGCTCCTCGGCCAGGGACCAGCCCCAGCATTTT.

A single count supports this clone. The chain is built from TRBV10-3 and TRBJ2-7; 10 bases map to TRBD2. V lost 6 bases to trimming and J lost 3 bases; unmatched junction nucleotides: 2. The CDR3 covers 13 residues. Germline V gene lookup returns CDR1 ENHRY and CDR2 SYGVKD. CDR3 protein: CAIRGTSDYEQYF. Here the CDR3 DNA reads TGTGCCATCAGGGGGACTAGCGACTACGAGCAGTACTTC.

This clone appeared once. The chain recombines TRBV7-6 with TRBJ2-3; 11 bases map to TRBD2. This CDR3 has 17 residues. Germline CDR1 SGHVS, CDR2 FNYEAQ. The trim removed 5 bases at V and 1 base at J, leaving 8 bases unmatched. The DNA of the CDR3 is TGTGCCAGCAGCCTACCTATAGCGGGAGGGGGCACAGATACGCAGTATTTT. The encoded protein is CASSLPIAGGGTDTQYF.

The rearrangement joins TRBV5-6 to TRBJ2-1, with D possibly being TRBD2 (6 bases). The germline V gene has CDR1 SGHDT and CDR2 YYEEEE. Trimming removed 1 base at V and 4 bases at J, with 12 bases between. The CDR3 extends over 15 amino acids. This CDR3 reads CASSLLSSDYNEQFF. CDR3 nucleotides: TGTGCCAGCAGCTTGTTGTCTAGCGATTACAATGAGCAGTTCTTC.

The V call is TRBV4-1, the J call TRBJ2-1; 7 positions agree with TRBD2. Germline V gene lookup returns CDR1 MGHRA and CDR2 YSYEKL. The V and J ends lost 0 bases and 7 bases, in that order; junction bases with no gene match: 12. The CDR3 consists of 17 residues. CDR3 coding DNA: TGCGCCAGCAGCCAAGAACCACCGCGGGAGTACTTGAATGAGCAGTTCTTC. Its translation is CASSQEPPREYLNEQFF.

The chain couples TRBV5-1 to TRBJ2-1; the match to TRBD2 covers 7 bases. The J segment lost 7 bases and the V segment lost 0 bases, leaving 7 bases of the junction unmatched. This CDR3 is 15 amino acids long. The germline V gene encodes CDR1 SGHRS and CDR2 YFSETQ. The CDR3 DNA is TGCGCCAGCAGCTTGGATTCTACTAGCGTGAATGAGCAGTTCTTC. Protein sequence: CASSLDSTSVNEQFF.

This rearrangement joins TRBV4-2 to TRBJ2-7; the match to TRBD2 covers 11 bases. Germline CDR1 and CDR2: LGHNA and YNFKEQ. The trim removed 3 bases at V and 5 bases at J, leaving 6 bases unmatched. This CDR3 spans 15 amino acids. CDR3 DNA: TGTGCCAGCAGCCACACTAGCGGGAGTCGACACGAGCAGTACTTC. The encoded protein is CASSHTSGSRHEQYF.

The rearrangement joins TRBV7-9 to TRBJ1-2, with a tentative D call TRBD1 (6 bases). V shed 5 bases and J shed 9 bases, with 13 bases lying between them. The germline gives CDR1 SEHNR, CDR2 FQNEAQ (reference sequence). CDR3 size: 12 residues. The CDR3 DNA reads TGTGCCAGCAGCCCCCCCCAGGGGAGCTACACCTTC. Translating gives CASSPPQGSYTF.

This chain links TRBV28 with TRBJ1-5, with 7 nucleotides matching TRBD1. This CDR3 contains 16 residues. Germline-derived CDR1 and CDR2 are MDHEN and SYDVKM. V lost 6 bases, J lost 2 bases, and 10 bases stayed unmatched. DNA of the CDR3: TGTGCCAGCAGCTTCAATGGCAGGGGGGGCAATCAGCCCCAGCATTTT. Residues: CASSFNGRGGNQPQHF.

In this sample, this clone turned up once. J is TRBJ1-1 and V is TRBV21-1; TRBD1, the table's D call, lacks a check against the DNA. TRBV21-1 is given as a pseudogene. The CDR3 has 13 residues. Written as DNA, the CDR3 is TGTGCCAGCAGCAAAACAGCGAACACTGAAGCTTTCTTT. Translation gives CASSKTANTEAFF.

The chain is built from TRBV15 and TRBJ1-1, with 7 bases lining up with TRBD1. CDR3 length: 14 amino acids. Germline trimming cut 5 bases from V and 6 bases from J; bases unmatched to any gene: 9. Germline V CDR1 and CDR2: LNHNV, YYDKDF (reference sequence). The CDR3 is CATSRRQGSPEAFF. For the CDR3, the DNA is TGTGCCACCAGCCGCCGACAGGGCTCCCCTGAAGCTTTCTTT.

V gene TRBV2 combines with J gene TRBJ2-5; TRBD1 aligns across 10 bases. Germline V CDR1 and CDR2: SNHLY, FYNNEI. This CDR3 is built from 15 residues. Unmatched junction bases numbered 6, after V lost 1 base and J lost 7 bases. In DNA, the CDR3 is TGTGCCAGCAGTGAAGGGACAGGGGGAATAGGGACCCAGTACTTC. Its protein product is CASSEGTGGIGTQYF.

This clone was seen a few times. The CDR3 DNA reads TGTGCCAGTAGCCTACCCCCGGGCAGGGGGTATGAAAAACTGTTTTTT. Translated, it gives CASSLPPGRGYEKLFF. V gene TRBV19 combines with J gene TRBJ1-4; TRBD1 agrees at 7 bases. The CDR3 has 16 residues. The junction had 13 bases not matched to a gene; V was cut back by 6 bases and J by 6 bases. In germline, CDR1 is LNHDA, CDR2 SQIVND (reference sequence). The full variable domain, in which reference TRBV19 and TRBJ1-4 provide the parts outside the CDR3, is DGGITQSPKYLFRKEGQNVTLSCEQNLNHDAMYWYRQDPGQGLRLIYYSQIVNDFQKGDIAEGYSVSREKKESFPLTVTSAQKNPTAFYLCASSLPPGRGYEKLFFGSGTQLSVL.

This clone was found once. V is TRBV12-2 and J is TRBJ2-1. TRBV12-2 is described as a pseudogene. This CDR3 has 12 residues. CDR3 loop: CASRSWNNEQFF. The CDR3 DNA sequence: TGTGCAAGTCGCTCTTGGAATAATGAGCAGTTCTTC.

The rearrangement joins TRBV7-6 to TRBJ2-1; 9 positions match TRBD2. The germline CDR1 and CDR2 sequences are SGHVS and FNYEAQ. V gave up 5 bases and J gave up 3 bases; unmatched junction bases: 11. The CDR3 spans 17 residues. The CDR3: CASSRGTSGPLYNEQFF. The CDR3 bases are TGTGCCAGCAGCAGGGGAACTAGCGGGCCCCTCTACAATGAGCAGTTCTTC.

This chain joins TRBV7-2 and TRBJ1-4, with D hard to call. Germline CDR1 is SGHTA and CDR2 is FQGNSA. Trimming removed 1 base from V and 0 bases from J, with 6 bases in between. This CDR3 spans 15 amino acids. The CDR3 reads CASSLGPATNEKLFF. CDR3 DNA: TGTGCCAGCAGCTTAGGGCCAGCAACTAATGAAAAACTGTTTTTT.

The chain has TRBV6-1 and TRBJ1-6; no clear D gene. The germline V gene encodes CDR1 MNHNS and CDR2 SASEGT. The CDR3 contains 15 residues. The V end lost 2 bases, the J end lost 7 bases, and 12 bases lay between the germline ends. The CDR3 coding sequence is TGTGCCAGCAGTGAACAAGGAGGTGACAATTCACCCCTCCACTTT. This sequence encodes CASSEQGGDNSPLHF.

This clone has more than one count but fewer than ten. V usage is TRBV6-5 and J usage is TRBJ1-2; 7 bases map to TRBD1. V lost 4 bases and J lost 8; bases outside the gene matches: 4. Germline V lookup: CDR1 MNHEY, CDR2 SVGAGI. The CDR3 runs to 12 residues. Here the CDR3 reads CASSSQGGGYTF. In nucleotides, the CDR3 is TGTGCCAGCAGTTCCCAGGGGGGCGGCTACACCTTC.